The 9 T cell receptor beta chains in this list originate from one sample, sequenced in a study of shared clonotypes between healthy human individuals. Sequencing used immunoSEQ multiplex PCR; TCRdb keeps in-frame clones, though not all of them. The table has some 1.5 million clones, roughly 96% seen once; the top ten hold approximately 1%. The sequencing sample was made of naive CD4+ T cells sorted from blood. Subset here: CD45RA+ positively selected. The origin of the receptors is a man aged 25-40 years in good health.

The chain combines TRBV9 with TRBJ1-3, with 8 bases that match TRBD1. Germline V gives CDR1 SGDLS, CDR2 YYNGEE. The CDR3 is 16 amino acids. V was clipped by 4 bases and J by 2 bases; unmatched bases: 8. The DNA for the CDR3 is TGTGCCAGCAGCCCTCCCGGGACAGGAGCTGGAAACACCATATATTTT. Amino acid sequence: CASSPPGTGAGNTIYF.

This chain joins TRBV15 and TRBJ2-4; 7 bases match TRBD2. The V gene end was trimmed by 0 bases and the J gene end by 0 bases; junction bases not matched to a gene: 5. CDR1 is LNHNV, CDR2 YYDKDF, per germline (reference sequence). CDR3 length: 17 residues. The CDR3 here is CATSRDWVAGAKNIQYF. CDR3 bases: TGTGCCACCAGCAGAGATTGGGTAGCGGGAGCCAAAAACATTCAGTACTTC.

The gene calls are TRBV6-1 and TRBJ1-1, with D possibly being TRBD1 (6 bases). The V gene lost 2 bases and the J gene lost 2 bases, with 12 bases spanning the gap. The CDR3 loop spans 15 amino acids. Germline CDR1 MNHNS, CDR2 SASEGT. The CDR3 reads CASSETGGPNTEAFF. DNA of the CDR3: TGTGCCAGCAGTGAAACTGGGGGCCCCAACACTGAAGCTTTCTTT.

This chain uses TRBV5-5 with TRBJ1-2, with D perhaps matching TRBD1 (5 bases). The CDR3 extends over 14 amino acids. Germline V gives CDR1 SGHKS, CDR2 YYEKEE (reference sequence). V lost 4 bases, J lost 0 bases, and 10 bases lay in between. CDR3 sequence reads: CASSAGTSNYGYTF. The CDR3 coding sequence is TGTGCCAGCAGCGCCGGGACGTCTAACTATGGCTACACCTTC.

This sequence joins TRBV7-2 and TRBJ2-7; 13 bases are a match to TRBD2. The CDR3 is made up of 15 amino acids. After removal of 1 base from V and 6 bases from J, the junction contained 3 bases not matched to a gene. Germline V gene sequence: CDR1 SGHTA, CDR2 FQGNSA. CDR3 bases: TGTGCCAGCAGCTTAGAGACTAGCGGGAGGTCCGAGCAGTACTTC. It is translated as CASSLETSGRSEQYF.

The chain recombines TRBV27 with TRBJ2-7; D possibly corresponds to TRBD2 (6 bases). V lost 5 bases to trimming and J lost 5 bases, with 16 bases between them. The CDR3 totals 14 residues. CDR1 and CDR2 from the germline V gene are MNHEY and SMNVEV (reference sequence). The CDR3 region is CASSPRRVVDEQYF. CDR3 in DNA: TGTGCCAGCAGTCCACGGAGGGTGGTCGACGAGCAGTACTTC.

This chain uses TRBV6-5 with TRBJ2-7; the match to TRBD2 covers 10 bases. Trimming at V came to 6 bases and at J to 5 bases, leaving 10 bases not matched to a gene. This CDR3 contains 15 residues. Germline V gene lookup returns CDR1 MNHEY and CDR2 SVGAGI. The chain's CDR3 is CASSRPGLARDEQYF. DNA for the CDR3: TGTGCCAGCAGCCGACCGGGACTAGCGAGGGACGAGCAGTACTTC.

The rearrangement joins TRBV9 to TRBJ1-1, with D possibly matching TRBD1 (5 bases). CDR1 and CDR2 (germline): SGDLS, YYNGEE. The ends were cut back, 4 bases at V and 4 bases at J, with 17 bases in the middle. This CDR3 is 15 amino acids long. The CDR3 DNA is TGTGCCAGCAGCCCAACAGGATGGGCGGGCACTGAAGCTTTCTTT. The encoded protein is CASSPTGWAGTEAFF.

V gene TRBV9 combines with J gene TRBJ1-3; 7 bases are shared with TRBD1. Losses at the gene ends were 3 bases for V and 3 bases for J; bases not matched to a gene: 9. In germline, CDR1 is SGDLS, CDR2 YYNGEE. The CDR3 contains 16 residues. The CDR3 DNA reads TGTGCCAGCAGCGCAAGACAGGGAGTCGGTGGAAACACCATATATTTT. Amino acid sequence: CASSARQGVGGNTIYF.